A selection of T cell receptor beta chains follows, all from one sample in a study of T cell responses to AZD1222 COVID-19 vaccine. The method was immunoSEQ multiplex PCR; TCRdb's version includes in-frame clones alone and lacks a portion of them. The data contain 130,000 to 150,000 clones, 88% of them singletons. The material was peripheral blood, obtained on day 0 of MenACWY control vaccination. The receptor source for this set is an adult in good health. Both conserved end residues are part of each CDR3. The D gene is left open where the match is weak. Size values are once, few and many counts, or a class for expanded clones, and some rows have none.

clone size: once; D gene: TRBD1; J gene: TRBJ1-1; V gene: TRBV2; CDR3 DNA: TGTGCCAGCAGCGAGTTTCGACAGGGGGGCACTGAAGCTTTCTTT; CDR3 protein: CASSEFRQGGTEAFF
clone size: once; D gene: -; J gene: TRBJ2-7; V gene: TRBV28; CDR3 DNA: TGTGCCAGCAGTTTGGGCTCCGAGCAGTACTTC; CDR3 protein: CASSLGSEQYF
clone size: -; D gene: -; J gene: TRBJ1-5; V gene: TRBV15; CDR3 DNA: TGTGCCACCAGCAGAGATAAAATGGGCGGGCAGCCCCAGCATTTT; CDR3 protein: CATSRDKMGGQPQHF
clone size: -; D gene: TRBD1; J gene: TRBJ1-1; V gene: TRBV7-2; CDR3 DNA: TGTGCCAGCAGCAAGGACAGGGTGGGCACTGAAGCTTTCTTT; CDR3 protein: CASSKDRVGTEAFF
clone size: -; D gene: -; J gene: TRBJ2-7; V gene: TRBV28; CDR3 DNA: TGTGCCAGCAGTTTACCGGCTCCAAACGAGCAGTACTTC; CDR3 protein: CASSLPAPNEQYF
clone size: -; D gene: -; J gene: TRBJ2-1; V gene: TRBV29-1; CDR3 DNA: TGCAGCGTTGAAAGTGTGAACAGGGGAGGGGAGCAGTTCTTC; CDR3 protein: CSVESVNRGGEQFF
clone size: -; D gene: TRBD1; J gene: TRBJ2-3; V gene: TRBV11-2; CDR3 DNA: TGTGCCAGCAGCAAATTTGTCGGACAGGGGGTAGCAGATACGCAGTATTTT; CDR3 protein: CASSKFVGQGVADTQYF
clone size: -; D gene: -; J gene: TRBJ1-5; V gene: TRBV10-3; CDR3 DNA: TGTGCCATCAGTGGGGGCGGGTTCAATCAGCCCCAGCATTTT; CDR3 protein: CAISGGGFNQPQHF
clone size: -; D gene: -; J gene: TRBJ1-2; V gene: TRBV28; CDR3 DNA: TGTGCCAGCAGTTTGGGAGGCTATGGCTACACCTTC; CDR3 protein: CASSLGGYGYTF
clone size: -; D gene: TRBD1; J gene: TRBJ2-5; V gene: TRBV30; CDR3 DNA: TGTGCCTACCACAGGGGAGTCGGGCAAGAGACCCAGTACTTC; CDR3 protein: CAYHRGVGQETQYF
clone size: -; D gene: TRBD2; J gene: TRBJ2-7; V gene: TRBV15; CDR3 DNA: TGTGCCACCAGCAGAGCCAGCGGGAGTAGCTCCTACGAGCAGTACTTC; CDR3 protein: CATSRASGSSSYEQYF
clone size: -; D gene: TRBD1; J gene: TRBJ2-3; V gene: TRBV7-2; CDR3 DNA: TGTGCCAGCAGCTCCGGGCTACAGGGGGCATGGACAGATACGCAGTATTTT; CDR3 protein: CASSSGLQGAWTDTQYF
clone size: -; D gene: -; J gene: TRBJ2-7; V gene: TRBV9; CDR3 DNA: TGTGCCAGCAGCGCCCATCCCTCCGGTCAGTACGAGCAGTACTTC; CDR3 protein: CASSAHPSGQYEQYF
clone size: -; D gene: TRBD1; J gene: TRBJ1-2; V gene: TRBV18; CDR3 DNA: TGTGCCAGCTCACAGAACAGGGGGAAGAACTATGGCTACACCTTC; CDR3 protein: CASSQNRGKNYGYTF
clone size: -; D gene: -; J gene: TRBJ1-2; V gene: TRBV30; CDR3 DNA: TGTGCCGGGACCCATATCGGGGGCGTCTACACCTTC; CDR3 protein: CAGTHIGGVYTF
clone size: -; D gene: -; J gene: TRBJ2-7; V gene: TRBV7-2; CDR3 DNA: TGTGCCAGCAGCTTAGGTCGTAGGGGGTTACCCTACGAGCAGTACTTC; CDR3 protein: CASSLGRRGLPYEQYF
clone size: -; D gene: -; J gene: TRBJ2-1; V gene: TRBV28; CDR3 DNA: TGTGCCAGCAGTTTAAGACAGGCCGGACCCAATGAGCAGTTCTTC; CDR3 protein: CASSLRQAGPNEQFF
clone size: -; D gene: -; J gene: TRBJ1-2; V gene: TRBV5-5; CDR3 DNA: TGTGCCAGCAGCTTGTATGTATTCGGGGGCTACACCTTC; CDR3 protein: CASSLYVFGGYTF
clone size: -; D gene: -; J gene: TRBJ1-1; V gene: TRBV19; CDR3 DNA: TGTGCCGCCCGGGCGGACACTGAAGCTTTCTTT; CDR3 protein: CAARADTEAFF
clone size: -; D gene: TRBD1; J gene: TRBJ1-2; V gene: TRBV28; CDR3 DNA: TGTGCCAGCAGCCCCGTGGGACAGGGGTTTGATGGCTACACCTTC; CDR3 protein: CASSPVGQGFDGYTF